Listed here are 22 T cell receptor beta chains from one sample, sequenced in a study of blood T cell repertoires in COVID-19. Clones were read by immunoSEQ multiplex PCR, and TCRdb kept only the in-frame ones, dropping some. The repertoire holds about 200,000 clones, with around 84% as singletons. Material for sequencing was peripheral blood. These receptors originate from a human donor in a cohort sampled during active COVID-19.

This clone appeared once. The V call is TRBV5-1, the J call TRBJ2-3, with D possibly matching TRBD1 (6 bases). The length of the CDR3 is 15 residues. Germline-derived CDR1 and CDR2 are SGHRS and YFSETQ. V lost 4 bases and J 0 bases, leaving 12 bases between the germline ends. CDR3 bases: TGCGCCAGCAGCCATCAGGGGTTTAGCACAGATACGCAGTATTTT. Protein product: CASSHQGFSTDTQYF.

The chain recombines TRBV29-1 with TRBJ2-2; the match to TRBD2 covers 8 bases. Germline lookup yields CDR1 SQVTM and CDR2 ANQGSEA. This CDR3 region has 19 residues. The V and J ends lost 5 bases and 2 bases, in that order; junction bases with no gene match: 19. The CDR3 DNA sequence: TGCAGCGTTTCACGACCTCATAGAACGGGAGGGACAAACACCGGGGAGCTGTTTTTT. This encodes CSVSRPHRTGGTNTGELFF.

The chain uses TRBV28 and TRBJ1-6; 7 bases line up with TRBD1. The CDR3 consists of 15 residues. Germline V gene sequence: CDR1 MDHEN, CDR2 SYDVKM. V lost 6 bases to trimming and J lost 3 bases; unmatched junction nucleotides: 5. CDR3 nucleotides: TGTGCCAGCAGGCCCGGGACAGTCTATAATTCACCCCTCCACTTT. Residues: CASRPGTVYNSPLHF. Using reference TRBV28 and TRBJ1-6 for the parts outside the CDR3, the full variable domain is DVKVTQSSRYLVKRTGEKVFLECVQDMDHENMFWYRQDPGLGLRLIYFSYDVKMKEKGDIPEGYSVSREKKERFSLILESASTNQTSMYLCASRPGTVYNSPLHFGNGTRLTVT.

The chain recombines TRBV5-1 with TRBJ2-2; 15 bases are shared with TRBD2. The CDR3 contains 16 residues. The germline gives CDR1 SGHRS, CDR2 YFSETQ. Trimming took 4 bases from V and 3 from J; bases not matched to a gene: 1. The CDR3 protein is CASSGLAGGYTGELFF. The CDR3 DNA sequence: TGCGCCAGCAGCGGACTAGCGGGAGGGTACACCGGGGAGCTGTTTTTT.

J is TRBJ2-3 and V is TRBV10-1; 11 nucleotides match TRBD1. V lost 6 bases to trimming and J lost 2 bases; unmatched junction nucleotides: 19. This CDR3 comprises 20 residues. Germline V gives CDR1 WNHNN, CDR2 SYGVQD (reference sequence). CDR3 sequence: CASRKGQGALRGKATDTQYF. CDR3 coding DNA: TGCGCCAGCAGGAAAGGACAGGGGGCGCTACGAGGGAAGGCCACAGATACGCAGTATTTT.

The chain recombines TRBV4-2 with TRBJ1-4, with 7 bases fitting TRBD1. Germline CDR1 reads LGHNA; CDR2 reads YNFKEQ. The CDR3 length is 15 residues. Germline trimming cut 2 bases from V and 7 bases from J; bases unmatched to any gene: 7. CDR3 region: CASSQPTGTFEKLFF. The DNA of the CDR3 is TGTGCCAGCAGCCAACCGACAGGGACCTTTGAAAAACTGTTTTTT.

V gene TRBV3-1 (or the pseudogene TRBV3-2) combines with J gene TRBJ2-7; D is perhaps TRBD2 (5 bases). Germline lookup yields CDR1 LGHDT and CDR2 YNNKEL (reference sequence). This CDR3 is 15 amino acids long. V was trimmed by 4 bases and J by 2 bases, leaving 15 bases between them. CDR3 protein: CASSLISATTYEQYF. The CDR3 nucleotides read TGTGCCAGCAGCCTCATTAGCGCAACGACCTACGAGCAGTACTTC.

This clone was seen once. The chain is built from TRBV12-3 or TRBV12-4 and TRBJ2-3, with D unresolved. The CDR3 has 13 amino acids. Between the trimmed V and J ends, which lost 5 bases and 4 bases, there was a span of 10 bases. The CDR3 nucleotides read TGTGCCAGCAGTCAACTGAGGTCAGATACGCAGTATTTT. Residues: CASSQLRSDTQYF.

Note on this clone: Compared with germline, one end of the junction differs, possibly owing to a read error. The rearrangement uses TRBV5-8 and TRBJ2-1; TRBD2 matches at 9 bases. Looked up from germline, CDR1 is SGHTS and CDR2 is YDEGEE. This CDR3 is built from 15 residues. This CDR3 is CASIRSGSSYNGQFF. The CDR3 DNA follows: TGTGCCAGCATCCGTAGCGGGAGCTCCTACAATGGGCAGTTCTTC.

The rearrangement uses TRBV15 and TRBJ1-5; 7 bases align to TRBD1. V lost 7 bases, J lost 6 bases, and 6 bases stayed unmatched. Germline loops: CDR1 LNHNV, CDR2 YYDKDF (reference sequence). This CDR3 has 13 residues. The CDR3 is CATTRGLGQPQHF. CDR3 sequence (DNA): TGTGCCACCACGAGGGGGCTCGGTCAGCCCCAGCATTTT.

The rearrangement links TRBV10-3 to TRBJ2-3; no clear D. Trimming removed 2 bases from V and 5 bases from J, with 8 bases in between. The CDR3 runs 13 residues. Germline values: CDR1 ENHRY, CDR2 SYGVKD. The CDR3 protein is CAISEPRLDTQYF. The CDR3 nucleotides are TGTGCCATCAGTGAGCCCCGACTAGATACGCAGTATTTT.

The V and J genes are TRBV5-1 and TRBJ1-5, with a possible D match to TRBD1 (5 bases). Germline CDR1 reads SGHRS; CDR2 reads YFSETQ. The CDR3 is 15 residues long. The V gene lost 4 bases and the J gene lost 0 bases, with 11 bases spanning the gap. The CDR3 DNA sequence: TGCGCCAGCAGCCAAACAGGATATAGCAATCAGCCCCAGCATTTT. Residues: CASSQTGYSNQPQHF.

The chain joins TRBV24-1 to TRBJ2-5; maybe TRBD2 (6 bases). Trimming left V 6 bases short and J 5 bases short, with 6 bases between. Germline CDR1 KGHDR, CDR2 SFDVKD. The CDR3 runs to 11 residues. CDR3 region: CATSRGETQYF. In nucleotides, the CDR3 is TGTGCCACCAGTCGGGGGGAGACCCAGTACTTC.

The chain is built from TRBV5-1 and TRBJ1-2; 10 positions agree with TRBD1. The CDR3 runs to 16 residues. Germline trimming cut 0 bases from V and 5 bases from J; bases unmatched to any gene: 7. Germline values: CDR1 SGHRS, CDR2 YFSETQ. DNA of the CDR3: TGCGCCAGCAGCTTGGTTGACGGACAGGGGGGTTATGGCTACACCTTC. Translated, it gives CASSLVDGQGGYGYTF.

The V and J genes are TRBV29-1 and TRBJ2-7; D might be TRBD1 (6 bases). Germline CDR1 SQVTM, CDR2 ANQGSEA. The V gene lost 5 bases and the J gene lost 2 bases, with 19 bases spanning the gap. This CDR3 is built from 15 residues. CDR3 region: CSVTWTDPFPYEQYF. The CDR3 DNA is TGCAGCGTTACGTGGACAGACCCGTTTCCCTACGAGCAGTACTTC.

This chain's CDR3 is CASSARTGRNEQFF. CDR3 DNA sequence: TGTGCCAGTAGTGCCCGGACAGGGCGAAATGAGCAGTTCTTC. The rearrangement uses TRBV19 and TRBJ2-1; 8 nucleotides align to TRBD1. This CDR3 has 14 residues. The germline V gene encodes CDR1 LNHDA and CDR2 SQIVND (reference sequence). Trimming removed 5 bases from V and 7 bases from J; junction bases left unmatched: 7.

The rearrangement links TRBV14 to TRBJ1-6, with D hard to call. This CDR3 is built from 14 residues. Trimming shortened V by 0 bases and J by 6 bases, and 6 bases separated the two germline ends. Per germline, CDR1 SGHDN and CDR2 FVKESK. The CDR3 is CASSQEYFNSPLHF. DNA of the CDR3: TGTGCCAGCAGCCAAGAGTATTTTAATTCACCCCTCCACTTT.

The chain uses TRBV10-3 and TRBJ2-1, with 9 bases matching TRBD2. With 6 bases clipped from V and 0 bases from J, the junction kept 6 bases outside the gene matches. The CDR3 sequence is 16 residues long. From germline, CDR1 is ENHRY and CDR2 SYGVKD. The CDR3 DNA reads as TGTGCCATCAGCACGGATAGCGGGAGCTCCTACAATGAGCAGTTCTTC. Encoded protein: CAISTDSGSSYNEQFF.

The V gene is TRBV28, the J gene TRBJ1-5; D possibly corresponds to TRBD1 (5 bases). Germline loops: CDR1 MDHEN, CDR2 SYDVKM. V was pared by 7 bases and J by 0 bases, with 22 bases between. The CDR3 covers 18 residues. The CDR3: CASKLSPGRIYSNQPQHF. Written as DNA, the CDR3 is TGTGCCAGCAAATTATCCCCAGGGAGGATTTATAGCAATCAGCCCCAGCATTTT.

The sample holds one count of this clone. V usage is TRBV4-1 and J usage is TRBJ2-3; D gene unclear. The CDR3 has 12 amino acids. Deletions cut 4 bases from V and 4 bases from J, with 6 bases between. The V gene's germline CDR1 is MGHRA and CDR2 YSYEKL. CDR3 sequence (DNA): TGCGCCAGCAGCCCGAGCGCAGATACGCAGTATTTT. Translating gives CASSPSADTQYF.

J is TRBJ2-3 and V is TRBV28; 8 bases fit TRBD2. The CDR3 loop spans 14 amino acids. Per germline, CDR1 MDHEN and CDR2 SYDVKM. J gave up 0 bases and V 6 bases, and 2 bases lay outside the gene matches. The chain's CDR3 is CASRAGVSTDTQYF. The CDR3 nucleotides read TGTGCCAGCAGAGCGGGAGTAAGCACAGATACGCAGTATTTT.

CDR3 loop: CASSFNYREREKTQYF. The DNA of the CDR3 is TGTGCCAGCAGCTTCAATTACCGGGAGCGGGAAAAGACCCAGTACTTC. V is TRBV7-6 and J is TRBJ2-5; 7 bases fit TRBD2. The J segment lost 6 bases and the V segment lost 3 bases, leaving 13 bases of the junction unmatched. CDR1 is SGHVS, CDR2 FNYEAQ, per germline. CDR3 length: 16 amino acids.